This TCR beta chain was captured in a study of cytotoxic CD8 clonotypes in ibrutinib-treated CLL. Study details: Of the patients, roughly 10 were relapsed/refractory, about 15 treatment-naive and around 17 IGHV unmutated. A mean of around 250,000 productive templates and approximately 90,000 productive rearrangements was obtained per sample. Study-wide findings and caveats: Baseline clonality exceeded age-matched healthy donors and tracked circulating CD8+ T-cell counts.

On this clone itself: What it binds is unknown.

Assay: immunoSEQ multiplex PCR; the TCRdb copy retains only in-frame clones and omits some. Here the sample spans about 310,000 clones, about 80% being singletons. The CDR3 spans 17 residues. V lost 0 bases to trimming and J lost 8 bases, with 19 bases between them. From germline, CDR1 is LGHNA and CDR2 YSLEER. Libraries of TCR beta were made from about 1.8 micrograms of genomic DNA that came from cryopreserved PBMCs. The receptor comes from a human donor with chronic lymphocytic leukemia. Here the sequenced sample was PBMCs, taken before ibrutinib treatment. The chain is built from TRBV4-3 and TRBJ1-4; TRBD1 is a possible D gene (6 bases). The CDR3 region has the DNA TGCGCCAGCAGCCAAGATCCCCTGGGGGGGGCTTTGGAAAAACTGTTTTTT. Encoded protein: CASSQDPLGGALEKLFF.